This note documents a single TCR beta chain sequence. These data are taken from a study of T-cell reconstitution after alpha-beta-depleted transplantation in children. Trimming cost V 5 bases and J 5 bases; bases outside gene matches: 9. CDR3 length: 15 residues. The V gene's germline CDR1 is KGHSH and CDR2 LQKENI. The TCRbeta library incorporated unique molecular identifiers. TCRdb used MiXCR to reprocess the PCR reads, holding one entry per CDR3 protein. The sample has approximately 420,000 distinct CDR3 sequences, approximately 10% seen once; the top ten hold 4.5% to 7%. The sample was PBMCs from the stem cell graft donor, taken from the stem cell graft. The chain couples TRBV18 to TRBJ2-5; 9 nucleotides agree with TRBD1. The receptor was isolated from a human donor who donated a stem cell graft to a child with acute myeloid leukemia. CDR3 nucleotides: TGTGCCAGCTCAGCCCCCGGGACAGGGATTGAGACCCAGTACTTC. Translated: CASSAPGTGIETQYF.